This T cell receptor beta chain was recovered during a study of cytomegalovirus exposure and HLA in healthy donors. Germline CDR1 and CDR2: SEHNR and FQNEAQ (reference sequence). The CDR3 sequence is 14 residues long. Trimming removed 7 bases from V and 2 bases from J, with 9 bases in between. Both 60 Vbeta primers and 13 Jbeta primers went into the PCR. Sequencing used immunoSEQ multiplex PCR; TCRdb keeps in-frame clones, though not all of them. The sample includes around 150,000 clones, about 79% of them seen just once. The clonotype originates from a man aged 35 to 55 in good health and CMV-seropositive. Sequenced input: PBMCs. The chain recombines TRBV7-9 with TRBJ2-6; no clear D. CDR3 nucleotide sequence: TGTGCCAGCACGCTAGTCCCTGGGGCCAACGTCCTGACTTTC. This sequence encodes CASTLVPGANVLTF.